This entry lists 6 T cell receptor beta chains sequenced from one sample in a study of Graves' ophthalmopathy and Graves' hyperthyroidism. As the template, RNA transcripts were used to amplify TCR beta CDR3 regions. After a first-round RT-PCR with HTBI primers, a second-round multiplex PCR was run. TCRdb redid the calling of the multiplex PCR reads with MiXCR, one entry per CDR3 protein. This table holds a few hundred thousand distinct CDR3 sequences, approximately 15% found once. The sequenced sample consisted of peripheral blood. These receptors originate from a woman aged 18-29 years with stable Graves' hyperthyroidism.

The table lists this clonotype with many counts. V is TRBV6-1 and J is TRBJ1-6; 9 bases fit TRBD1. V shed 5 bases, J shed 7 bases, and the junction held 3 bases outside the gene matches. Germline CDR1 is MNHNS and CDR2 is SASEGT. The CDR3 is made up of 14 amino acids. The CDR3 DNA sequence: TGTGCCAGCAGTCGAGGACAGGGGAATTCACCCCTCCACTTT. As protein: CASSRGQGNSPLHF.

The chain combines TRBV6-2 or TRBV6-3 with TRBJ1-5, with a possible D match to TRBD1 (6 bases). Germline V gene data show CDR1 as MNHEY and CDR2 as SVGEGT. The CDR3 totals 20 residues. V was clipped by 2 bases and J by 0 bases, with 23 bases between them. CDR3: CASSYQQGPEVAYSNQPQHF. For the CDR3, the DNA is TGTGCCAGCAGTTACCAACAGGGTCCCGAGGTTGCGTATAGCAATCAGCCCCAGCATTTT.

There are many counts of this clonotype. In nucleotides, the CDR3 is TGTGCTAGTGGTCCCCAGTATATTGAAGCTTTCTTT. It specifies CASGPQYIEAFF. The rearrangement uses TRBV12-5 and TRBJ1-1; D unclear. Trimming removed 5 bases from V and 7 bases from J, with 11 bases in between. Germline CDR1 is LGHNT and CDR2 is FRNRAP. The CDR3 is 12 amino acids.

This clonotype was recorded at least ten times. V and J are TRBV7-8 and TRBJ2-7; D is possibly TRBD2 (6 bases). Between the trimmed V and J ends, which lost 0 bases and 9 bases, there was a span of 12 bases. Germline values: CDR1 SGHVS, CDR2 FQNEAQ. The length of the CDR3 is 13 residues. CDR3 amino acids: CASSLARRVGQYF. DNA of the CDR3: TGTGCCAGCAGCTTAGCTCGGAGGGTCGGGCAGTACTTC.

This clonotype was seen at least ten times. V usage is TRBV6-1 and J usage is TRBJ1-2; TRBD1 matches 8 bases. CDR1 is MNHNS, CDR2 SASEGT, per germline. This CDR3 region has 13 residues. Trimming at V came to 5 bases and at J to 8 bases, leaving 7 bases not matched to a gene. The chain's CDR3 is CASSPDRGKGYTF. CDR3 in DNA: TGTGCCAGCAGTCCCGACAGGGGTAAGGGCTACACCTTC.

This clonotype was detected many times. The rearrangement joins TRBV11-2 to TRBJ1-3; D ambiguous. V lost 1 base, J lost 0 bases, and 16 bases lay in between. The CDR3 extends over 18 amino acids. Germline CDR1 SGHAT, CDR2 FQNNGV. CDR3 in amino acids: CASSLGRGRRFSGNTIYF. CDR3 DNA sequence: TGTGCCAGCAGCTTAGGACGAGGTCGGAGGTTCTCTGGAAACACCATATATTTT.